The sequence of this T cell receptor beta chain was determined in a study of cytomegalovirus exposure and HLA in healthy donors. Study-wide results and caveats: TCR beta V- and J-gene trimming, according to a later analysis, was linked to a missense DCLRE1C variant. There were three CMV-associated chains whose specificity for CMV antigens was confirmed in vitro. Earlier findings revealed that most TCR beta V segments proved productive either about 90% or about 30% of the time.

Comments on this clone: Its matching antigen is unknown.

The V segment lost 0 bases and the J segment 7 bases; nucleotides outside the gene matches: 3. The germline gives CDR1 SGHRS, CDR2 YFSETQ. This CDR3 comprises 15 residues. In the PCR, 60 Vbeta and 13 Jbeta primers were used. Here immunoSEQ multiplex PCR was the method, and the copy in TCRdb shows in-frame clones only, minus some. The sample spans about 64,000 clones; the ten largest clones claim about 4%. The sequence came from a young woman in good health and CMV-seronegative. Sequencing was done on a sample of PBMCs. The V call is TRBV5-1, the J call TRBJ2-2, with 10 bases lining up with TRBD1. In DNA, the CDR3 is TGCGCCAGCAGCTTGGCCGGGACAGGGGTCGGGGAGCTGTTTTTT. It yields the protein CASSLAGTGVGELFF. Full variable domain (remainder filled in from reference TRBV5-1 and TRBJ2-2): KAGVTQTPRYLIKTRGQQVTLSCSPISGHRSVSWYQQTPGQGLQFLFEYFSETQRNKGNFPGRFSGRQFSNSRSEMNVSTLELGDSALYLCASSLAGTGVGELFFGEGSRLTVL.